The 20 T cell receptor beta chains presented below share a single source sample, sequenced in a study of CD8+CD57+ T cells in acquired aplastic anemia. It was patients with CD8+CD57+ cell expansion by flow cytometry who were chosen for sequencing. TCR beta VDJ combinations and CDR3 sequences were profiled from genomic DNA. In TCRdb, the reads were re-called with MiXCR into one record per CDR3 protein. This sample has 200,000 to 250,000 distinct CDR3 sequences, with less than 60% found just once. Material for sequencing was sorted CD4+, CD8+, or CD8+CD57+ T cells (not recorded which) from PBMCs. These receptors came from a human donor with aplastic anemia.

This clonotype was found many times. The gene calls are TRBV6-2 or TRBV6-3 and TRBJ1-6, with TRBD1 identical over 8 bases. The CDR3 totals 15 residues. Germline-derived CDR1 and CDR2 are MNHEY and SVGEGT. V lost 5 bases, J lost 8 bases, and 8 bases stayed unmatched. The CDR3 sequence is CASSRRQGSDSPLHF. The DNA of the CDR3 is TGTGCCAGCAGTAGACGACAGGGGTCGGATTCACCCCTCCACTTT.

There are many counts of this clonotype. The genes are TRBV12-3 or TRBV12-4 and TRBJ1-4; 8 nucleotides line up with TRBD1. The J segment lost 2 bases and the V segment lost 6 bases, leaving 8 bases of the junction unmatched. This CDR3 region has 16 residues. CDR3 loop: CASSPGTGGTNEKLFF. CDR3 nucleotide sequence: TGTGCCAGCAGCCCCGGGACAGGTGGGACTAATGAAAAACTGTTTTTT.

The chain recombines TRBV20-1 with TRBJ1-1; D might be TRBD1 (5 bases). V was cut by 0 bases and J by 5 bases, with 13 bases left in between. In germline, CDR1 is DFQATT, CDR2 SNEGSKA (reference sequence). CDR3 size: 14 residues. The CDR3 reads CSAREAGMRTEAFF. CDR3 coding DNA: TGCAGTGCTAGAGAGGCAGGGATGAGGACTGAAGCTTTCTTT.

CDR3 region: CATGTRRSYEQYF. The CDR3 nucleotides read TGTGCCACTGGGACTAGACGCTCCTACGAGCAGTACTTC. The chain has TRBV2 and TRBJ2-7; 8 bases match TRBD2. There are 13 residues in the CDR3. J was trimmed by 0 bases and V by 10 bases; bases with no gene match: 5. The germline V gene encodes CDR1 SNHLY and CDR2 FYNNEI.

There are many counts of this clonotype. The genes are TRBV11-2 and TRBJ2-1; D might be TRBD2 (7 bases). Looked up from germline, CDR1 is SGHAT and CDR2 is FQNNGV. V was pared by 2 bases and J by 6 bases, with 20 bases between. The CDR3 has 17 residues. The CDR3 spells CASSLPRGGAPANEQFF. DNA for the CDR3: TGTGCCAGCAGCTTACCTAGGGGGGGGGCGCCAGCCAATGAGCAGTTCTTC.

This sequence joins TRBV10-3 and TRBJ1-1; D is undetermined. In germline, CDR1 is ENHRY, CDR2 SYGVKD. The CDR3 extends over 15 amino acids. Trimming took 10 bases from V and 4 from J, leaving 22 bases between them. The CDR3 reads CASTTRPELTTEAFF. CDR3 nucleotides: TGTGCCAGCACCACGCGACCGGAGCTTACCACTGAAGCTTTCTTT.

This clonotype was seen repeatedly, ten times or more. The chain uses TRBV10-3 and TRBJ1-3; perhaps TRBD1 as D (5 bases). The CDR3 runs to 17 residues. The germline gives CDR1 ENHRY, CDR2 SYGVKD. With 2 bases removed from V and 0 bases from J, the gap between germline ends came to 14 bases. CDR3 residues: CAISETGVGSSGNTIYF. The CDR3 DNA reads TGTGCCATCAGTGAGACGGGGGTCGGCAGCTCTGGAAACACCATATATTTT.

This chain uses TRBV30 with TRBJ1-5; D possibly corresponds to TRBD1 (5 bases). The germline CDR1 and CDR2 sequences are GTSNPN and SVGIG (reference sequence). Trimming stripped 5 bases from V and 9 bases from J, with 17 bases between. CDR3 length: 13 residues. CDR3 bases: TGTGCCTGGGGTGGGGCGGGTACCGGGCCCCAGCATTTT. Its protein product is CAWGGAGTGPQHF.

This clonotype has only a few counts. The chain couples TRBV12-3 or TRBV12-4 to TRBJ2-7; D is tentatively TRBD1 or TRBD2 (7 bases each). Trimming stripped 6 bases from V and 5 bases from J, with 14 bases between. This CDR3 comprises 13 residues. CDR3 DNA sequence: TGTGCCAGCAGCCTGACAGGGAGGGACGAGCAGTACTTC. Translated: CASSLTGRDEQYF.

A remark on this clonotype: A junction end diverges from the germline sequence, so it may reflect a read error. The rearrangement links TRBV29-1 to TRBJ2-6; tentative D call: TRBD1 (5 bases). Per germline, CDR1 SQVTM and CDR2 ANQGSEA. The CDR3 contains 14 residues. CDR3 residues: CSVEFGSGASVLTF. CDR3 coding DNA: TGCAGCGTTGAATTCGGCTCTGGGGCCAGCGTCCTGACTTTC.

The chain couples TRBV7-3 to TRBJ2-7; 9 nucleotides agree with TRBD1. Germline CDR1 SGHTA, CDR2 FQGTGA. CDR3 size: 15 residues. V shed 5 bases, J shed 9 bases, and the junction held 14 bases outside the gene matches. The CDR3 protein is CASSPKGGQGRGQYF. The CDR3 bases are TGTGCCAGCAGCCCAAAGGGGGGACAGGGTAGAGGGCAGTACTTC.

This clonotype was counted at least ten times. This sequence joins TRBV12-3 or TRBV12-4 and TRBJ1-4, with D unclear. This CDR3 has 16 amino acids. V was pared by 1 base and J by 4 bases, with 13 bases between. The CDR3 is CASSLELGSVNEKLFF. In DNA form, the CDR3 reads TGTGCCAGCAGTTTAGAACTCGGGTCGGTTAATGAAAAACTGTTTTTT.

Many counts were recorded for this clonotype. The gene calls are TRBV28 and TRBJ1-2; maybe TRBD1 (5 bases). V was pared by 7 bases and J by 7 bases, with 16 bases between. This CDR3 is 13 amino acids long. Per germline, CDR1 MDHEN and CDR2 SYDVKM. CDR3 residues: CASTPNGDPGYTF. CDR3 DNA: TGTGCCAGCACCCCAAATGGGGACCCTGGCTACACCTTC.

This clonotype appeared many times. The V gene is TRBV13, the J gene TRBJ2-6; the D is unclear. Germline V gene data show CDR1 as PRHDT and CDR2 as FYEKMQ (reference sequence). The CDR3 is 16 residues long. The germline V and J ends were trimmed by 1 base and 4 bases, with 11 bases remaining between them. CDR3 nucleotides: TGTGCCAGCAGCTTAGTGGGCGCAAAAGGGGCCAACGTCCTGACTTTC. It specifies CASSLVGAKGANVLTF.

This clonotype was recorded at least ten times. The chain combines TRBV6-5 with TRBJ2-7; possibly TRBD1 for D (6 bases). The V and J ends lost 0 bases and 1 base respectively, with 13 bases between them. This CDR3 contains 16 residues. The germline gives CDR1 MNHEY, CDR2 SVGAGI. The CDR3 reads CASSYSSRGTSYEQYF. Written as DNA, the CDR3 is TGTGCCAGCAGTTACTCGAGCAGGGGAACTTCCTACGAGCAGTACTTC.

The gene calls are TRBV4-1 and TRBJ1-6, with a possible D match to TRBD1 (5 bases). The ends were cut back, 2 bases at V and 6 bases at J, with 5 bases in the middle. The length of the CDR3 is 13 residues. CDR1 and CDR2 from the germline V gene are MGHRA and YSYEKL. The CDR3 coding sequence is TGCGCCAGCAGCCAAAGGGGTAATTCACCCCTCCACTTT. Residues: CASSQRGNSPLHF.

This clonotype came up once. The V call is TRBV10-3, the J call TRBJ2-1; 12 nucleotides line up with TRBD2. V lost 8 bases, J lost 5 bases, and 4 bases stayed unmatched. Germline V gene lookup returns CDR1 ENHRY and CDR2 SYGVKD. The CDR3 runs 14 residues. The CDR3 coding sequence is TGTGCCATCGGCACTAGCGGGGGGAACAATGAGCAGTTCTTC. This encodes CAIGTSGGNNEQFF.

The CDR3 nucleotides read TGTGCCACCAGTGGTGAGGGACGCTATGGCTACACCTTC. Its protein product is CATSGEGRYGYTF. The chain links TRBV24-1 to TRBJ1-2, with D perhaps matching TRBD1 (5 bases). CDR3 length: 13 residues. Trimming cost V 5 bases and J 4 bases, with 10 bases left between them. Germline CDR1 KGHDR, CDR2 SFDVKD.

The rearrangement joins TRBV20-1 to TRBJ2-1, with D possibly TRBD2 on 5 matching bases. The CDR3 extends over 14 amino acids. V dropped 6 bases and J dropped 5 bases, with 17 bases sitting between them. The germline CDR1 and CDR2 sequences are DFQATT and SNEGSKA (reference sequence). The CDR3 sequence is CSAPDYRGHNEQFF. The CDR3 DNA reads TGCAGTGCGCCCGACTACAGAGGACACAATGAGCAGTTCTTC.

This clonotype was seen ten or more times. The rearrangement joins TRBV18 to TRBJ2-7; D gene unclear. From germline, CDR1 is KGHSH and CDR2 LQKENI. V was clipped by 1 base and J by 6 bases, with 13 bases between them. The CDR3 contains 14 residues. The CDR3 DNA reads TGTGCCAGCTCACCACGACCGACAACGGGCGAGCAGTACTTC. Protein: CASSPRPTTGEQYF.